This T cell receptor (beta chain) was found in a study of shared clonotypes between healthy human individuals. Study results and caveats: Sampling was confined to blood; repertoires within tissues likely differ. Non-shared clonotypes showed lower generation probabilities than clonotypes common to all four donors.

To note about this clone: Its antigen is unidentified.

The V end was cut by 4 bases, the J end by 6 bases, with 6 bases between. Germline lookup yields CDR1 LNHDA and CDR2 SQIVND (reference sequence). The CDR3 is 11 amino acids. Sequencing was at deep level. Every immunoSEQ plate was one replicate of a subset's evenly spread DNA. This table comes from immunoSEQ multiplex PCR, and its TCRdb copy is limited to in-frame clones, with some not included. The profile shows roughly 2.5 million clones, approximately 90% of them singletons. The chain is built from TRBV19 and TRBJ1-1; TRBD1 is a possible D gene (6 bases). The TCR sequence derives from a man aged 18 to 29 in good health. Sequencing was performed on naive CD4+ T cells sorted from blood. Subset given: CD45RA+ positively selected. The DNA of the CDR3 is TGTGCCAGTAGTAGACAGGCTGAAGCTTTCTTT. Encoded protein: CASSRQAEAFF.